This TCR beta chain derives from a study of cytomegalovirus exposure and HLA in healthy donors. The PCR used 60 Vbeta and 13 Jbeta primers. Repertoires were generated with immunoSEQ multiplex PCR, while TCRdb's copy carries only in-frame clones and drops some. The sample spans just under 80,000 clones; the ten largest clones claim 3% to 4.5%. This CDR3 has 14 amino acids. CDR1 and CDR2 (germline): SEHNR, FQNEAQ (reference sequence). J lost 8 bases, V lost 6 bases, and 8 bases had no gene match. The rearrangement uses TRBV7-9 and TRBJ1-4; 8 nucleotides agree with TRBD1. The TCR originated in a man between 18 and 29 years old in good health and CMV-seropositive. The sample consisted of PBMCs. CDR3 in DNA: TGTGCCAGCAGACGGACAGGGCAAGGGGAAAAACTGTTTTTT. The encoded protein is CASRRTGQGEKLFF.